This is a list of T cell receptor beta chains from one sample in a study of a mutant IDH1 vaccine in newly diagnosed glioma. Sequenced by immunoSEQ multiplex PCR; TCRdb stores in-frame clones only, minus some. The sample records about 40,000 clones, roughly 82% being singletons. Antigen specificity for these receptors is unknown. Source: PBMCs, taken from a glioma patient whose treatment included an IDH1 peptide vaccine. These receptors were collected from a man between 18 and 29 years old with glioma. Some clones in this sample may be carry-over from other donors' samples. Each CDR3 is given with its conserved first and last residue. A D gene is named only where the DNA matches it firmly.

d_call,j_call,v_call,cdr3_aa
TRBD1,TRBJ1-5,TRBV19,CASSTIKQGIGQPQHF
NA,TRBJ2-4,TRBV14,CASSHTVKVGTKNIQYF
TRBD1,TRBJ1-3,TRBV5-1,CASSPPGTALSGNTIYF
NA,TRBJ1-2,TRBV27,CASSLSGPRNYGYTF
NA,TRBJ1-5,TRBV5-6,CASSETTGNQPQHF
TRBD1,TRBJ2-7,TRBV5-1,CASSLDRGPTYEQYF
NA,TRBJ2-5,TRBV6-5,CASASGKIRETQYF
NA,TRBJ2-5,TRBV29-1,CSVLGTQETQYF
NA,TRBJ1-2,TRBV30,CAWSGERFYGYTF
NA,TRBJ2-3,TRBV4-1,CASSQDLEDTQYF
NA,TRBJ2-7,TRBV13,CASSASSTREIKQYF
NA,TRBJ1-1,TRBV5-6,CASSLASGYTEAFF
TRBD2,TRBJ2-7,TRBV4-1,CASSHPRAGEQYF
NA,TRBJ2-2,TRBV10-3,CPRGTPTKVGELFF
TRBD1,TRBJ2-5,TRBV6-5,CASCYGTGQQETQYF
TRBD1,TRBJ2-7,TRBV11-2,CASSYLGQASSYEQYF
NA,TRBJ1-4,TRBV4-3,CASSQDLGVWTNEKLFF
TRBD2,TRBJ2-7,TRBV5-4,CASSPGLGAYEQYF
TRBD1,TRBJ2-5,TRBV5-1,CASSLGDRDAETQYF
TRBD1,TRBJ2-7,TRBV2,CASGRDSWPNEQYF
NA,TRBJ2-1,TRBV6-5,CASSYGRTYNEQFF
NA,TRBJ1-2,TRBV6-5,CASSLLRSYGYTF